This TCR beta chain was profiled in a study of STAT5B mutations in CD4+ large granular lymphocyte leukemia. The protocol was immunoSEQ multiplex PCR, while the TCRdb copy is restricted to in-frame clones and leaves out a portion. The repertoire holds about 21,000 clones, with less than 80% as singletons. Germline CDR1 SGHVS, CDR2 FQNEAQ. V was pared by 5 bases and J by 4 bases, with 8 bases of the junction left unmatched. This CDR3 is 16 amino acids long. The sequence was obtained from a human donor in good health. Specimen: CD4+ T cells from blood buffy coats. The V gene is TRBV7-8, the J gene TRBJ1-3; 10 bases agree with TRBD1. DNA of the CDR3: TGTGCCAGCAGCGTCGACAGGGGGCAAATGGGAAACACCATATATTTT. As protein: CASSVDRGQMGNTIYF.